This TCR beta chain appears in the sequencing data of a study of shared clonotypes between healthy human individuals. This clone showed up just once. Its antigen is not identified. Profiled with immunoSEQ multiplex PCR; TCRdb holds only in-frame clones, not every one. The table shows 2 million to 3 million clones, with approximately 94% occurring only once. The split of CD4+ cells yielded CD45RA+ naive and CD45RA-negative memory subsets. Study findings and constraints: It was expected that sequencing depth would affect clonotype sharing among donors.

J gave up 2 bases and V 3 bases, and 6 bases lay outside the gene matches. CDR1 is MNHEY, CDR2 SMNVEV, per germline (reference sequence). This CDR3 is 16 amino acids long. This chain links TRBV27 with TRBJ2-7; the match to TRBD2 covers 11 bases. Sequenced sample: naive CD4+ T cells from PBMCs. The subset: CD45RA+ positively selected. The source of this sequence is a man aged 18-30 years in good health. Some clones in this sample may be carry-over from other donors' samples. The chain's CDR3 is CASSFGTSGGTYEQYF. Written as DNA, the CDR3 is TGTGCCAGCAGTTTCGGTACTAGCGGGGGCACCTACGAGCAGTACTTC.